This is a list of T cell receptor beta chains from one sample in a study of blood T cell repertoires in COVID-19. Libraries were prepared by immunoSEQ multiplex PCR; TCRdb keeps only in-frame clonotypes and omits some of them. This sample carries under 150,000 clones, 65% to 85% of them seen once, and the ten largest clones take about a sixth. The sequencing input was peripheral blood. The receptors come from a woman older than 75 with acute or convalescent COVID-19. Both conserved end residues are part of each CDR3. D genes are given only for firm matches. Only part of the rows carry a size: once, few, many, or a class if the clone is expanded.

TRBJ1-1 | - | TRBV25-1 | once | CASSAQRSGTEAFF | TGTGCCAGCAGTGCGCAGCGGTCGGGCACTGAAGCTTTCTTT
TRBJ1-2 | - | TRBV19 | - | CASRAGQFNYGYTF | TGTGCCAGTAGAGCGGGACAATTTAACTATGGCTACACCTTC
TRBJ2-5 | - | TRBV11-2 | few | CASSQGIQETQYF | TGTGCCAGCAGCCAGGGGATCCAAGAGACCCAGTACTTC
TRBJ2-1 | TRBD2 | TRBV18 | - | CASSPGLAGANEQFF | TGTGCCAGCTCACCGGGACTAGCGGGAGCTAATGAGCAGTTCTTC
TRBJ2-5 | TRBD2 | TRBV5-1 | - | CASSLAAGGQMGETQYF | TGCGCCAGCAGCTTGGCCGCGGGAGGGCAGATGGGGGAGACCCAGTACTTC
TRBJ1-2 | - | TRBV4-3 | - | CASSQGGDWDYGYTF | TGCGCCAGCAGCCAGGGGGGGGATTGGGACTATGGCTACACCTTC
TRBJ1-1 | - | TRBV6-6 | - | CASSYSRGLNTEAFF | TGTGCCAGCAGTTACTCCCGGGGTTTGAACACTGAAGCTTTCTTT
TRBJ1-4 | - | TRBV19 | once | CASSIDTGLPNEKLFF | TGTGCCAGTAGTATCGACACAGGGTTACCTAATGAAAAACTGTTTTTT
TRBJ2-1 | TRBD2 | TRBV9 | few | CASSGLAGALEQFF | TGTGCCAGCAGCGGACTAGCGGGGGCGCTTGAGCAGTTCTTC
TRBJ1-2 | TRBD1 | TRBV4-1 | - | CASSQGPDRGDGYTF | TGCGCCAGCAGCCAAGGGCCGGACAGGGGCGATGGCTACACCTTC
TRBJ2-7 | - | TRBV4-3 | many | CASSLSTEVSYEQYF | TGCGCCAGCAGCCTGTCGACAGAAGTGTCCTACGAGCAGTACTTC
TRBJ1-1 | - | TRBV2 | - | CASSYVYNTEAFF | TGTGCCAGCAGCTATGTTTACAACACTGAAGCTTTCTTT
TRBJ2-2 | TRBD1 | TRBV4-3 | few | CASSQPSTGGLAGELFF | TGCGCCAGCAGCCAACCATCAACAGGGGGTCTGGCCGGGGAGCTGTTTTTT
TRBJ2-3 | TRBD1 | TRBV6-6 | - | CASTRVQGADTQYF | TGTGCCAGCACCCGGGTTCAGGGGGCAGATACGCAGTATTTT
TRBJ2-5 | TRBD2 | TRBV19 | - | CASSTGTSAGETQYF | TGTGCCAGTAGTACCGGGACTAGCGCGGGCGAGACCCAGTACTTC
TRBJ1-1 | TRBD1 | TRBV14 | - | CASSPTGQGTEAFF | TGTGCCAGCAGCCCTACCGGACAGGGCACTGAAGCTTTCTTT
TRBJ2-7 | TRBD2 | TRBV7-6 | - | CASSLTSGSYEQYF | TGTGCCAGCAGCTTAACTAGCGGTTCCTACGAGCAGTACTTC
TRBJ1-2 | - | TRBV4-3 | - | CASSKGAQDPNYGYTF | TGCGCCAGCAGCAAAGGGGCACAGGATCCTAACTATGGCTACACCTTC
TRBJ2-3 | - | TRBV19 | - | CASAKQDADTQYF | TGTGCCAGTGCTAAACAGGATGCAGATACGCAGTATTTT
TRBJ2-7 | TRBD2 | TRBV10-1 | - | CASSDLGLVEQYF | TGCGCCAGCAGTGATCTCGGACTAGTCGAGCAGTACTTC
TRBJ2-2 | - | TRBV19 | once | CASSIFLAATGELFF | TGTGCCAGTAGTATCTTTTTAGCGGCTACCGGGGAGCTGTTTTTT
TRBJ2-7 | - | TRBV5-1 | few | CASSGVLGRSYEQYF | TGCGCCAGCAGTGGAGTCCTTGGGAGATCCTACGAGCAGTACTTC
TRBJ1-1 | TRBD1 | TRBV30 | - | CAWSVGDRGTEAFF | TGTGCCTGGAGTGTAGGGGACAGGGGCACTGAAGCTTTCTTT
TRBJ2-7 | - | TRBV18 | - | CASSVTGDEQYF | TGTGCCAGCTCTGTTACGGGAGACGAGCAGTACTTC
TRBJ1-2 | - | TRBV5-1 | few | CASSLGGGSYGYTF | TGCGCCAGCAGCTTGGGCGGGGGCAGCTATGGCTACACCTTC
TRBJ2-5 | TRBD2 | TRBV19 | - | CASSSTSRETQYF | TGTGCCAGTAGCTCGACTAGCCGAGAGACCCAGTACTTC
TRBJ2-2 | TRBD2 | TRBV6-5 | - | CASRRGRYTGELFF | TGTGCCAGCAGACGCGGGAGGTACACCGGGGAGCTGTTTTTT
TRBJ2-7 | TRBD1 | TRBV5-5 | - | CASVRDRNYEQYF | TGTGCCAGCGTCCGGGACAGGAACTACGAGCAGTACTTC